This T cell receptor (beta chain) was sequenced during a study of control samples from healthy donors and cancer patients. CDR1 SGHRS and CDR2 YFSETQ come from the germline V gene. The CDR3 sequence is 13 residues long. V was pared by 1 base and J by 7 bases, with 9 bases between. Measured with immunoSEQ multiplex PCR; TCRdb has only the in-frame clones, and not every one. The sample consists of about 15,000 clones, approximately 80% of them appearing once. The specimen was formalin-fixed, paraffin-embedded tissue. The genes are TRBV5-1 and TRBJ2-1; D possibly corresponds to TRBD2 (5 bases). The receptor was derived from a female donor with lung cancer. The CDR3 nucleotides read TGCGCCAGCAGCTTGTACGGCGGGAATGAGCAGTTCTTC. This gives the protein CASSLYGGNEQFF.